A selection of T cell receptor beta chains follows, all from one sample in a study of shared clonotypes between healthy human individuals. Generated by immunoSEQ multiplex PCR, the TCRdb table keeps only in-frame clones and is missing some. The data contain 2 million to 3 million clones, 80% to 95% of them seen just once; the ten biggest clones take up 0.36%. The source material was naive CD4+ T cells from PBMCs. These receptors were obtained from a young man in good health. Some clones in this sample may be carry-over from other donors' samples. Each CDR3 is given with its conserved first and last residue. For some rows the clone size is stated as once, few or many, or as a class when expanded; others skip it.

v_gene,abundance,j_gene,CDR3aa
TRBV7-2,-,TRBJ2-2,CASSPGLANTGELFF
TRBV27,-,TRBJ2-7,CASSLSSRGSYEQYF
TRBV18,-,TRBJ2-1,CASSLLAGGQYNEQFF
TRBV7-9,few,TRBJ1-3,CASSLSGTGNTIYF
TRBV21-1,-,TRBJ2-5,CASSNRRLAGVRQETQYF
TRBV2,-,TRBJ1-1,CASSGQGAASTEAFF
TRBV28,-,TRBJ1-2,CASSLWLSDRGGYTF
TRBV9,-,TRBJ2-2,CASSVSGSGELFF
TRBV7-9,-,TRBJ1-2,CASTKTPSAITYGYTF
TRBV2,-,TRBJ2-3,CASTASAYTDTQYF
TRBV25-1,-,TRBJ2-7,CASSGKWGSYEQYF
TRBV6-6,-,TRBJ2-7,CASSPQGVSDEQYF
TRBV12-2,-,TRBJ2-7,CASRPQGGRGGSYEQYF
TRBV5-8,-,TRBJ2-1,CASSFDDSGSEQFF
TRBV6-1,-,TRBJ1-6,CATIHLIGPPSPLHF
TRBV20-1,-,TRBJ2-1,CSATSGDEQFF
TRBV6-5,-,TRBJ2-1,CASSYTDRDNEQFF
TRBV25-1,-,TRBJ1-4,CASSDFTAQNEKLFF
TRBV6-5,once,TRBJ1-1,CASTSGLNTEAFF
TRBV18,-,TRBJ2-2,CASSPTGLAGERAGELFF
TRBV5-4,once,TRBJ1-6,CASSLAGNNSPLHF
TRBV5-6,-,TRBJ2-3,CASSLLGDTSGDTDTQYF
TRBV27,-,TRBJ2-3,CASSPTTSTYTDTQYF
TRBV28,-,TRBJ2-4,CASSIQTGLGKNIQYF
TRBV28,-,TRBJ1-5,CASITGNRQGAGQPQHF
TRBV11-2,-,TRBJ1-3,CASNQGARNTIYF
TRBV19,-,TRBJ2-7,CASSPLESYEQYF
TRBV19,-,TRBJ2-5,CASSIGPGRQETQYF
TRBV4-1,-,TRBJ2-1,CASSQVSGGSYNEQFF
TRBV29-1,-,TRBJ2-1,CSALGTSGGYNEQFF
TRBV10-3,once,TRBJ2-3,CATRLGGVGADTQYF
TRBV6-1,-,TRBJ1-3,CAGLDGTRNTIYF
TRBV11-3,-,TRBJ2-2,CASSLDGRYTGELFF
TRBV7-9,-,TRBJ1-2,CASSLMAGSDGYTF
TRBV9,once,TRBJ2-7,CASSPHPPYEQYF
TRBV25-1,-,TRBJ2-1,CASSEAMSNEQFF
TRBV2,-,TRBJ1-4,CASRIDGRPNEKLFF
TRBV6-5,-,TRBJ2-2,CASSYRRYTGELFF
TRBV28,-,TRBJ2-7,CASSPMGPTSYEQYF
TRBV6-5,-,TRBJ2-7,CASSYRSRGHEQYF
TRBV5-1,-,TRBJ1-3,CASSRTEPGNTIYF
TRBV4-1,-,TRBJ2-2,CASSRGQRSNTGELFF
TRBV28,-,TRBJ2-5,CASSSPLSTGVRETQYF
TRBV5-1,once,TRBJ2-3,CASSLESPFTDTQYF
TRBV2,-,TRBJ1-4,CASSTPLYVGYHEKLFF
TRBV10-1,-,TRBJ2-7,CASSPSGSSYEQYF
TRBV6-6,-,TRBJ1-3,CASSYTGSGNTIYF
TRBV18,-,TRBJ1-1,CASSPANANTEAFF
TRBV18,-,TRBJ2-3,CASSVYLAGGTDTQYF
TRBV4-1,-,TRBJ2-3,CASSQVGRLSTDTQYF
TRBV5-1,-,TRBJ2-2,CASSLTQAGELFF
TRBV7-3,-,TRBJ2-2,CASSFLAITSGELFF
TRBV25-1,-,TRBJ1-3,CASRDTLSGNTIYF
TRBV10-1,once,-,CASSEIGDKIKTEQYF
TRBV19,few,TRBJ1-2,CASSLTSLAGYTF
TRBV6-4,-,TRBJ2-2,CASSEWTDGELFF
TRBV5-4,-,TRBJ2-3,CASTQSGRGTDTQYF